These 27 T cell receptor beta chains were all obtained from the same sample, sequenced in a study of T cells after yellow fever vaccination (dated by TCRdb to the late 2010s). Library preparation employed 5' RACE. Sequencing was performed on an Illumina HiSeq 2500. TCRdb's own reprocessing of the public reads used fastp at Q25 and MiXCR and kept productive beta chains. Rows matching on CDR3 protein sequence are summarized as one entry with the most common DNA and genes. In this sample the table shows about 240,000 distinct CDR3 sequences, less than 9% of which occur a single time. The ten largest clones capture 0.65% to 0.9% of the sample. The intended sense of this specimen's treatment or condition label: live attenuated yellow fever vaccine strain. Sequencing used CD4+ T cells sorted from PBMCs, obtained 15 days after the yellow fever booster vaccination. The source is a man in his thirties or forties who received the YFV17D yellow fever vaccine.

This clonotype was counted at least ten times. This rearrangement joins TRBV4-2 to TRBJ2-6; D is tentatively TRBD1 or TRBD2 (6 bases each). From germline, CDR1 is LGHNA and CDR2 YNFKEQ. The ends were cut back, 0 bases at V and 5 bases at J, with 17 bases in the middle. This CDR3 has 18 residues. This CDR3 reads CASSQEGYLGGRANVLTF. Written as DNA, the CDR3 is TGTGCCAGCAGCCAAGAAGGCTACCTCGGGGGCCGGGCCAACGTCCTGACTTTC.

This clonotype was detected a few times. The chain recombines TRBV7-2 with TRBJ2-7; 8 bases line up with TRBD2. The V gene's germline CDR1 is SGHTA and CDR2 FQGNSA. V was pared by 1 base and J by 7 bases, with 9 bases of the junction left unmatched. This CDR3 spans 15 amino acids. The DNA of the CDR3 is TGTGCCAGCAGCTTAGGCGGGGGACTAGGCTGGGAGCAGTACTTC. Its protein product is CASSLGGGLGWEQYF.

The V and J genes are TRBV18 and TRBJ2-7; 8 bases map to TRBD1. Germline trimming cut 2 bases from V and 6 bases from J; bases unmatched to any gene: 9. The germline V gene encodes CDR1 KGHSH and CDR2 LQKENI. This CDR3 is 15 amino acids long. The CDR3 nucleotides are TGTGCCAGCTCACCAGACTTACAGGGGGGAAGCGAGCAGTACTTC. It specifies CASSPDLQGGSEQYF.

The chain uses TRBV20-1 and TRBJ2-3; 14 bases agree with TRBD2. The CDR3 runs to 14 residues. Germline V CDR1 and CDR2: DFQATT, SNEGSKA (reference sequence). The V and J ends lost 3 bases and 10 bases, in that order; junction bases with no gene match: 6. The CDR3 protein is CSASPTSGRAPQYF. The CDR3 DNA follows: TGCAGTGCTAGCCCGACTAGCGGGAGGGCTCCGCAGTATTTT.

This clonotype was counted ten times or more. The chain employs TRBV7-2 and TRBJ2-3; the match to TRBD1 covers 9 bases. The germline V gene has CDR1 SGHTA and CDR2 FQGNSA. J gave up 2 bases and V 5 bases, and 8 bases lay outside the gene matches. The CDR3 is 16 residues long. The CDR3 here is CASSPAGTGNTDTQYF. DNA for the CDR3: TGTGCCAGCAGCCCCGCCGGGACAGGGAACACAGATACGCAGTATTTT.

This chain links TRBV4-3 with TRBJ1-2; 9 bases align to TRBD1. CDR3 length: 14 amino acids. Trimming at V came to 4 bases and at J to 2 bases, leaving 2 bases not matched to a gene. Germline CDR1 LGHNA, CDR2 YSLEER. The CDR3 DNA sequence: TGCGCCAGCAGCCCGGACAGGGGAAACTATGGCTACACCTTC. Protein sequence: CASSPDRGNYGYTF.

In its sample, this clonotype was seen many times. The CDR3 reads CASSLWPGELFF. Here the CDR3 DNA reads TGCGCCAGCAGCTTGTGGCCCGGGGAGCTGTTTTTT. The chain is built from TRBV5-1 and TRBJ2-2, with D uncertain. The V and J ends lost 1 base and 6 bases respectively, with 4 bases between them. Germline V CDR1 and CDR2: SGHRS, YFSETQ. There are 12 residues in the CDR3.

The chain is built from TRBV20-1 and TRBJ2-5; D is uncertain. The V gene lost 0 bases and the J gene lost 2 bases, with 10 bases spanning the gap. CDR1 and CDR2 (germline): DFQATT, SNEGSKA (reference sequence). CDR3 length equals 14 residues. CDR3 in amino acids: CSARDPLGQETQYF. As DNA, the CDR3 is TGCAGTGCTAGAGATCCTCTCGGACAAGAGACCCAGTACTTC.

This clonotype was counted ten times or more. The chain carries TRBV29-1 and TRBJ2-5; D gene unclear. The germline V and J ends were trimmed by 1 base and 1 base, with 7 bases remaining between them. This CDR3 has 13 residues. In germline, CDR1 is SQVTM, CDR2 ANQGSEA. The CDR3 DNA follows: TGCAGCGTTGAAGGCGGTTTCCAAGAGACCCAGTACTTC. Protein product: CSVEGGFQETQYF.

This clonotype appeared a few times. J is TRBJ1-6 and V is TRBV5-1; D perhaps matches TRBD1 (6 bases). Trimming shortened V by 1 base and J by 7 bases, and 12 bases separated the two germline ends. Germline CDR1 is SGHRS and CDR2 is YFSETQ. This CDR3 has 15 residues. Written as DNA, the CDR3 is TGCGCCAGCAGCTTGCAACAGGGTTTGAATTCACCCCTCCACTTT. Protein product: CASSLQQGLNSPLHF.

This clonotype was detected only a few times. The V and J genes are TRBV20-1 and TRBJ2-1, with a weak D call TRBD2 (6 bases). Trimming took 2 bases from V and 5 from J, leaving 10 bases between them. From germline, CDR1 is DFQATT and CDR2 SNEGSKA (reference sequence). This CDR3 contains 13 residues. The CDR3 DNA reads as TGCAGTGCTAGAACTAGGACTAACAATGAGCAGTTCTTC. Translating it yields CSARTRTNNEQFF.

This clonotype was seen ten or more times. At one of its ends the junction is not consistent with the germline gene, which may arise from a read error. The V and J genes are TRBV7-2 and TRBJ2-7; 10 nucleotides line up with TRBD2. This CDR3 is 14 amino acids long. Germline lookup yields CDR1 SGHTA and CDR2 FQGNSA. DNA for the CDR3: TGCGCCAGCAGCTTGACTAGCGGGCCGTACGAGCAGTACTTC. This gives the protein CASSLTSGPYEQYF.

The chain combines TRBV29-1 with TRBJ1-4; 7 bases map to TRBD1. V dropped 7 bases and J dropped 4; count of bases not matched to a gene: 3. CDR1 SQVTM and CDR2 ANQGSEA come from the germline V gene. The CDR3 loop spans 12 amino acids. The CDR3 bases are TGCAGCGCGGGACAGAATAATGAAAAACTGTTTTTT. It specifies CSAGQNNEKLFF.

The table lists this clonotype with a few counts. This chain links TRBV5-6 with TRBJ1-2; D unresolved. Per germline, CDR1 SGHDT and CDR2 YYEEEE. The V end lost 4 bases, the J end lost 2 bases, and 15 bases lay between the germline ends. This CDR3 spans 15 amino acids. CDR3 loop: CASSVRTTANYGYTF. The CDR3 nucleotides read TGTGCCAGCAGCGTTCGGACGACTGCCAACTATGGCTACACCTTC. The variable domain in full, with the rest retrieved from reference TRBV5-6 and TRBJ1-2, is DAGVTQSPTHLIKTRGQQVTLRCSPKSGHDTVSWYQQALGQGPQFIFQYYEEEERQRGNFPDRFSGHQFPNYSSELNVNALLLGDSALYLCASSVRTTANYGYTFGSGTRLTVV.

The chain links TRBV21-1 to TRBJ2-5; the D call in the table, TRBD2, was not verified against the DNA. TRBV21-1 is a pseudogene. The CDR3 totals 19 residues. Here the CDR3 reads CASTTIPGLAGGFQETQYF. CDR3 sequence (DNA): TGTGCCAGCACCACTATTCCGGGACTAGCGGGAGGATTCCAAGAGACCCAGTACTTC.

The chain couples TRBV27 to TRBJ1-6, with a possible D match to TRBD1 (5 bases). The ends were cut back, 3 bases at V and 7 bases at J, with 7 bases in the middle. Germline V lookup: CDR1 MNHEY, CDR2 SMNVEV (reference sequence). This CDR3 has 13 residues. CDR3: CASSLRQNSPLHF. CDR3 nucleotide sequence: TGTGCCAGCAGTTTGCGACAGAATTCACCCCTCCACTTT.

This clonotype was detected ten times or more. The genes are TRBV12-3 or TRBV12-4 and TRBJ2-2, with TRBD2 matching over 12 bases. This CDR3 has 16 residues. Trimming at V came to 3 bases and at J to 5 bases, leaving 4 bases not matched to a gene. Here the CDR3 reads CASSLELAGGTGELFF. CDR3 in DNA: TGTGCCAGCAGTTTGGAGCTAGCGGGAGGGACCGGGGAGCTGTTTTTT.

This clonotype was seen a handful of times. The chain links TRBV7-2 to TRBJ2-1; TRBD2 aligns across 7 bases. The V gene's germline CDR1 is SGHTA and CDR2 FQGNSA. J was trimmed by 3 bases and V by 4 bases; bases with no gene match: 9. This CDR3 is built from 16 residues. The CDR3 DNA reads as TGTGCCAGCAGCTGGGGGGGAGGGACCCGCTACAATGAGCAGTTCTTC. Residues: CASSWGGGTRYNEQFF.

This CDR3 reads CASSLEEKATQYF. The DNA for the CDR3 is TGCGCCAGCAGCTTGGAAGAGAAGGCAACGCAGTATTTT. The chain has TRBV5-1 and TRBJ2-3; no firm D call. Germline V gives CDR1 SGHRS, CDR2 YFSETQ. Trimming took 0 bases from V and 9 from J, leaving 11 bases between them. CDR3 length: 13 amino acids.

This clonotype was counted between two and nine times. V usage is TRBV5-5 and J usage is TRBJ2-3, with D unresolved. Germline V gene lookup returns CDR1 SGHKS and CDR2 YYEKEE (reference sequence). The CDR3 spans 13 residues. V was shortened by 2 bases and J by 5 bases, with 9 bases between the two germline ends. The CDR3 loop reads CASSFLTVDTQYF. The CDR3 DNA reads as TGTGCCAGCAGCTTCCTCACGGTAGATACGCAGTATTTT.

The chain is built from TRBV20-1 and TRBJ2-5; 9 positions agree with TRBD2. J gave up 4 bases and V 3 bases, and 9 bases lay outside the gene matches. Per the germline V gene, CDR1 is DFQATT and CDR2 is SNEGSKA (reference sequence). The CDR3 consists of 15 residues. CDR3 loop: CSARVAGGPGETQYF. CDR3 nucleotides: TGCAGTGCTAGGGTGGCGGGAGGGCCGGGAGAGACCCAGTACTTC.

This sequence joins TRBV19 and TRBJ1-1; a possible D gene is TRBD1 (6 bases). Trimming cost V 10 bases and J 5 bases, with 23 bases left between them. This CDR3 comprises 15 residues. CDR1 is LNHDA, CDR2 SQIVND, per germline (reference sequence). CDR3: CATLSVRAGETEAFF. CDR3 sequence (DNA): TGTGCCACCCTCTCAGTCAGAGCAGGGGAGACTGAAGCTTTCTTT.

The CDR3 sequence: CSVGGPGPYEQYF. CDR3 nucleotides: TGCAGCGTTGGAGGCCCAGGACCCTACGAGCAGTACTTC. The V and J genes are TRBV29-1 and TRBJ2-7; no clear D. The CDR3 spans 13 residues. Germline V gives CDR1 SQVTM, CDR2 ANQGSEA. V dropped 4 bases and J dropped 2 bases, with 12 bases sitting between them.

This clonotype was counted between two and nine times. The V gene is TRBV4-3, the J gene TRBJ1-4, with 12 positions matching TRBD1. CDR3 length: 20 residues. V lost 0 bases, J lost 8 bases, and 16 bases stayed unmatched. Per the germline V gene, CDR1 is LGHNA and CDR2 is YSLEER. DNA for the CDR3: TGCGCCAGCAGCCAAGATTGGGGAAGGGACAGGGGGCACCTGGGGGAAAAACTGTTTTTT. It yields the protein CASSQDWGRDRGHLGEKLFF.

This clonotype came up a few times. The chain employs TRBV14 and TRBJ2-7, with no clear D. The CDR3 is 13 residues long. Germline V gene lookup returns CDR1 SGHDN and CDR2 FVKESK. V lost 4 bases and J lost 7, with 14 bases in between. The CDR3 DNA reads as TGTGCCAGCAGCCCCGGCAGATTGGGTGAGCAGTACTTC. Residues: CASSPGRLGEQYF.

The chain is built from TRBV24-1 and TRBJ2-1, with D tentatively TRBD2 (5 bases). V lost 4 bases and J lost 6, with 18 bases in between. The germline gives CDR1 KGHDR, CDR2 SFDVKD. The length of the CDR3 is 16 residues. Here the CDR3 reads CATSDPNGGPPNEQFF. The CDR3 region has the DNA TGTGCCACCAGTGACCCGAACGGCGGGCCACCCAATGAGCAGTTCTTC.

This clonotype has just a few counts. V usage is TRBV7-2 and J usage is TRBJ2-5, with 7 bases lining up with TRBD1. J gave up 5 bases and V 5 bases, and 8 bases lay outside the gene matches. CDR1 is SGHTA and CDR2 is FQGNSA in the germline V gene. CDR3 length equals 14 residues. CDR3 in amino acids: CASSRRQGLETQYF. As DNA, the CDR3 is TGTGCCAGCAGCCGTAGACAGGGTTTGGAGACCCAGTACTTC.